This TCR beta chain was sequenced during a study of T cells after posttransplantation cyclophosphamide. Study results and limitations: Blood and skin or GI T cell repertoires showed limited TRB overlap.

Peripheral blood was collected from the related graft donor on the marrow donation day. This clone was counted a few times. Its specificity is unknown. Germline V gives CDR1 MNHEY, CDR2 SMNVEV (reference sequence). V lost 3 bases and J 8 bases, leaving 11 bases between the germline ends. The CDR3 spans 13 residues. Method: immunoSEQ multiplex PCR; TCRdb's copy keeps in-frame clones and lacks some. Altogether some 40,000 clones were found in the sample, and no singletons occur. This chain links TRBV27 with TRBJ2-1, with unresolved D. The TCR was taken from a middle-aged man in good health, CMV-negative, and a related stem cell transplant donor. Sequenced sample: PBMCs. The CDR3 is CASSFKSVDEQFF. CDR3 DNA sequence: TGTGCCAGCAGTTTTAAGAGCGTCGATGAGCAGTTCTTC.